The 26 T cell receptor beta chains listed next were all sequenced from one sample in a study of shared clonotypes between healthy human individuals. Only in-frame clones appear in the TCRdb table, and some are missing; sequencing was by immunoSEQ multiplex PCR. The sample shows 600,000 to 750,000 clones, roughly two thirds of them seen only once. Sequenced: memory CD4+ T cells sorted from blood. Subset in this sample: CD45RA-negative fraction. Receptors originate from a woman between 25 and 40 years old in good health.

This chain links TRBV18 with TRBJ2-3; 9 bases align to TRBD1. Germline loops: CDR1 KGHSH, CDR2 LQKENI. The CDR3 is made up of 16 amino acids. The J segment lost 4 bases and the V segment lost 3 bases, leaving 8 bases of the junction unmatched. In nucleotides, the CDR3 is TGTGCCAGCTCACCCAAGCAACAGGGGGCGGCAGATACGCAGTATTTT. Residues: CASSPKQQGAADTQYF. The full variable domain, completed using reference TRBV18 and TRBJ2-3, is NAGVMQNPRHLVRRRGQEARLRCSPMKGHSHVYWYRQLPEEGLKFMVYLQKENIIDESGMPKERFSAEFPKEGPSILRIQQVVRGDSAAYFCASSPKQQGAADTQYFGPGTRLTVL.

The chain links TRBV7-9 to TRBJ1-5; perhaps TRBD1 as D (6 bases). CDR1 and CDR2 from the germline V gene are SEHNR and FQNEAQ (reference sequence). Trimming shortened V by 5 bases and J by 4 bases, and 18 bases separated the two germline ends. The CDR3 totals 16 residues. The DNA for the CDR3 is TGTGCCAGCAGCGCCGACAGGTGGGGACTTAATCAGCCCCAGCATTTT. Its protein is CASSADRWGLNQPQHF.

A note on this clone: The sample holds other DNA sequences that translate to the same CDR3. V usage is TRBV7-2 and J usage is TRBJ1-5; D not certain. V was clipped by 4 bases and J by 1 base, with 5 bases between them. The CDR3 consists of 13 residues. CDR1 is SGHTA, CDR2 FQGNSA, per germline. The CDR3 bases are TGTGCCAGCAGCTCCCAAAGCAATCAGCCCCAGCATTTT. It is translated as CASSSQSNQPQHF.

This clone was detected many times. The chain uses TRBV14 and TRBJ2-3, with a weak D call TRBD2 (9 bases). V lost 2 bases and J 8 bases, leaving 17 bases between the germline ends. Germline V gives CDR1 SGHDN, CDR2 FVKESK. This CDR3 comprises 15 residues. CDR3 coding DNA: TGTGCCAGCAGCCAACCTAGCGGGACAGGTGGTACGCAGTATTTT. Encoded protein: CASSQPSGTGGTQYF.

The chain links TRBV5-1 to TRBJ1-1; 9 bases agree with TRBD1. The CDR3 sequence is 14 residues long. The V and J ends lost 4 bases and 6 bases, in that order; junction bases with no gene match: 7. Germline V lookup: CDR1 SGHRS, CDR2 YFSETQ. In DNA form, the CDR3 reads TGCGCCAGCAGCGCGACAGGGGGACGGGCTGAAGCTTTCTTT. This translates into CASSATGGRAEAFF.

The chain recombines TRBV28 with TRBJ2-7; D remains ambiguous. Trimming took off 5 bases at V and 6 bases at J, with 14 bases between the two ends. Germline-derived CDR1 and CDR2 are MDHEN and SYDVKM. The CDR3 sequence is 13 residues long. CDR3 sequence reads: CASSPPGVSEQYF. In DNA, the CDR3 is TGTGCCAGCAGTCCCCCGGGTGTTAGCGAGCAGTACTTC.

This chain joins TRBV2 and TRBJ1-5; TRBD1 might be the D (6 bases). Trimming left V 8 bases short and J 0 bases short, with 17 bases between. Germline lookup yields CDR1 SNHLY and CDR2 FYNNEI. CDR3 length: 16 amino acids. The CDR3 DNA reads TGTGCCAGCGAGGGGGTGGGAGGACATAGCAATCAGCCCCAGCATTTT. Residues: CASEGVGGHSNQPQHF.

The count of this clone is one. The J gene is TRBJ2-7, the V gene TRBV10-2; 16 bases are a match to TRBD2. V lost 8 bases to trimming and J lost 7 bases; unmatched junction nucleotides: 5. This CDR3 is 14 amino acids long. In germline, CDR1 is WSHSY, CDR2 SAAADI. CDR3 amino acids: CASSGLAGGGEQYF. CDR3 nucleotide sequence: TGCGCCAGCTCGGGACTAGCGGGAGGGGGGGAGCAGTACTTC.

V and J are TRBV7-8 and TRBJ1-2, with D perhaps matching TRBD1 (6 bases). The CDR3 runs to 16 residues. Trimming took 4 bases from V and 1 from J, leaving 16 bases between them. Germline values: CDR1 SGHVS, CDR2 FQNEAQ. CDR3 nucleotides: TGTGCCAGCAGCTCAAGAACAGGGTTCGGTAACTATGGCTACACCTTC. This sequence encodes CASSSRTGFGNYGYTF.

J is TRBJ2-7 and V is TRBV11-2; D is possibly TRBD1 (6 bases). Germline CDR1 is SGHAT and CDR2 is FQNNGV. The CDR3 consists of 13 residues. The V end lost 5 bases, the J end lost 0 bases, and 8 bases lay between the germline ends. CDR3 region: CASSVTGSYEQYF. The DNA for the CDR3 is TGTGCCAGCAGCGTGACAGGCTCCTACGAGCAGTACTTC.

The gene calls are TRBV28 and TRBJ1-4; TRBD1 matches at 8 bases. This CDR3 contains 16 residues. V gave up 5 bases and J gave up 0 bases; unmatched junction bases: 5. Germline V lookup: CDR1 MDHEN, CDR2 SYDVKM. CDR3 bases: TGTGCCAGCAGTCCCGGACAGGGCCCAACTAATGAAAAACTGTTTTTT. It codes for CASSPGQGPTNEKLFF.

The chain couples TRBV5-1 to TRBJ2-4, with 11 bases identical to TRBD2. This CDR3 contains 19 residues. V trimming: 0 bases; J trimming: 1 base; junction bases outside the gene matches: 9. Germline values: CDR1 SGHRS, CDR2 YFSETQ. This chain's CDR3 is CASSLGLAGTGNAKNIQYF. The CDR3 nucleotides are TGCGCCAGCAGCTTGGGACTAGCGGGAACCGGTAACGCCAAAAACATTCAGTACTTC.

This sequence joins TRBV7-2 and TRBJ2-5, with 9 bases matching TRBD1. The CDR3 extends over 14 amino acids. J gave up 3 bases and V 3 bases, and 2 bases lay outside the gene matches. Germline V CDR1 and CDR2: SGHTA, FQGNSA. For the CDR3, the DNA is TGTGCCAGCAGCTTTAGGACAGGGGAAGAGACCCAGTACTTC. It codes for CASSFRTGEETQYF.

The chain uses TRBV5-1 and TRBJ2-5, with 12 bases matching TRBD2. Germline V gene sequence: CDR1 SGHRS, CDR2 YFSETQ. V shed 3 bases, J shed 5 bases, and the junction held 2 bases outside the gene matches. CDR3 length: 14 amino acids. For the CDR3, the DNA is TGCGCCAGCAGCTCTGGGACTAGCGGGGAGACCCAGTACTTC. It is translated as CASSSGTSGETQYF. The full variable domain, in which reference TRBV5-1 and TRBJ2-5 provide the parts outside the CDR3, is KAGVTQTPRYLIKTRGQQVTLSCSPISGHRSVSWYQQTPGQGLQFLFEYFSETQRNKGNFPGRFSGRQFSNSRSEMNVSTLELGDSALYLCASSSGTSGETQYFGPGTRLLVL.

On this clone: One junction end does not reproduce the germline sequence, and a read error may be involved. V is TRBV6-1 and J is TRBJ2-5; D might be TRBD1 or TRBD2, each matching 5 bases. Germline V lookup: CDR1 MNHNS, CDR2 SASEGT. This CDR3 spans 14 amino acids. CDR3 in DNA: TGTGCCACCAGTGAGTCAGGGACGAGGGAGACCCAGTACTTC. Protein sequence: CATSESGTRETQYF.

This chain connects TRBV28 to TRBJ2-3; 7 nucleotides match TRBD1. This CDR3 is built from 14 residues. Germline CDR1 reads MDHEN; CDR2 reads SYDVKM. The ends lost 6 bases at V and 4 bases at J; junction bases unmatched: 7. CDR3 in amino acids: CASRLGDSSDTQYF. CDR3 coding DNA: TGTGCCAGCAGGTTAGGGGACAGTTCAGATACGCAGTATTTT.

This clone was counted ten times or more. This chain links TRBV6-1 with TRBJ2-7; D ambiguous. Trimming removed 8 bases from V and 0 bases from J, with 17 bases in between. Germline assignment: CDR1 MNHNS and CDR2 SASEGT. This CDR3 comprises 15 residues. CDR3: CASLEVRLSSYEQYF. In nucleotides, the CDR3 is TGTGCCAGCCTTGAGGTCCGCCTAAGCTCCTACGAGCAGTACTTC.

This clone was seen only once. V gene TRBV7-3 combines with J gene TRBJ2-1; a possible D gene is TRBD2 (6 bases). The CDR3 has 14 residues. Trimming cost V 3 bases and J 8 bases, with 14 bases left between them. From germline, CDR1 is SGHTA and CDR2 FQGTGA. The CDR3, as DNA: TGTGCCAGCAGCTTGGGAGGAGTTTTTGATGAGCAGTTCTTC. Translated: CASSLGGVFDEQFF. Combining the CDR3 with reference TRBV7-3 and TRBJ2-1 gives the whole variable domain GAGVSQTPSNKVTEKGKYVELRCDPISGHTALYWYRQSLGQGPEFLIYFQGTGAADDSGLPNDRFFAVRPEGSVSTLKIQRTERGDSAVYLCASSLGGVFDEQFFGPGTRLTVL.

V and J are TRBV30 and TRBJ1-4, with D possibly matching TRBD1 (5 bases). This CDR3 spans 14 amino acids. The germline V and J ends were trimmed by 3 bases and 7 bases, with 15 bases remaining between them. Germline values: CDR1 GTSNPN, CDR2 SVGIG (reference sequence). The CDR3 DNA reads TGTGCCTGGAGCCGGGGCCTGTTGGGTGAAAAACTGTTTTTT. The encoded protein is CAWSRGLLGEKLFF.

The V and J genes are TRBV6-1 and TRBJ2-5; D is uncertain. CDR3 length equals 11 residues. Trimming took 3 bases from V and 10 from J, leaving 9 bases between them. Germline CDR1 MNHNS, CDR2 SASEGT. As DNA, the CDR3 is TGTGCCAGCAGTGAGAACTTGAGCCAGTACTTC. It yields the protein CASSENLSQYF.

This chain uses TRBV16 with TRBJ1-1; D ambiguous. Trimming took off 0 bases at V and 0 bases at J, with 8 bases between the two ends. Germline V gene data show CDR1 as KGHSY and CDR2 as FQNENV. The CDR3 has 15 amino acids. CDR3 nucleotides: TGTGCCAGCAGCCAATCGGGGTCCATGAACACTGAAGCTTTCTTT. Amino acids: CASSQSGSMNTEAFF.

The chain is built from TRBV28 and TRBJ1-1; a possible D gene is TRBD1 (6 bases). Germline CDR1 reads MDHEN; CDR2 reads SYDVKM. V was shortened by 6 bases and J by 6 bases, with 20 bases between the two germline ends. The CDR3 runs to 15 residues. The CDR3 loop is CASSPQGRVFPEAFF. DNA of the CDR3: TGTGCCAGCAGCCCCCAGGGGCGGGTTTTCCCTGAAGCTTTCTTT.

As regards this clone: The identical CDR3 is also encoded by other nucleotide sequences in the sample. The CDR3 DNA follows: TGTGCCAGCAGCCCGGGGGGGAGCAATCAGCCCCAGCATTTT. Translated, it gives CASSPGGSNQPQHF. The chain combines TRBV7-9 with TRBJ1-5; tentatively, D is TRBD1 (5 bases). The germline CDR1 and CDR2 sequences are SEHNR and FQNEAQ (reference sequence). The germline V and J ends were trimmed by 5 bases and 1 base, with 9 bases remaining between them. This CDR3 is 14 amino acids long.

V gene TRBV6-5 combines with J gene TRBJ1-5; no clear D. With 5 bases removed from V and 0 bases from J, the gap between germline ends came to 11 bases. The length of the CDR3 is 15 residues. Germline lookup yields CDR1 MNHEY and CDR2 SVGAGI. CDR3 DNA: TGTGCCAGCAGTGCGGAGTCCCTTAGCAATCAGCCCCAGCATTTT. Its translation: CASSAESLSNQPQHF.

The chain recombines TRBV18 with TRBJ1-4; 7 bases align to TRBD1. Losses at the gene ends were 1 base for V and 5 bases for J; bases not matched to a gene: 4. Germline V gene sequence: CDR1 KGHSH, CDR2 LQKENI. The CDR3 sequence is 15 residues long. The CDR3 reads CASSPQGQANEKLFF. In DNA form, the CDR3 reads TGTGCCAGCTCACCACAAGGACAGGCAAATGAAAAACTGTTTTTT.

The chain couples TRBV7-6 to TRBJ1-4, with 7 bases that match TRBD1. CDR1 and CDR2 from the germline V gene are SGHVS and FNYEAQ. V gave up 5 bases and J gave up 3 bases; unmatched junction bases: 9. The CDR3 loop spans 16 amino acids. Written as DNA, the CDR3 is TGTGCCAGCAGCCAAACAGGGGTGTCGTCTAATGAAAAACTGTTTTTT. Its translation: CASSQTGVSSNEKLFF.